This entry lists 3 T cell receptor beta chains sequenced from one sample in a study of shared clonotypes between healthy human individuals. Generated by immunoSEQ multiplex PCR, the TCRdb table keeps only in-frame clones and is missing some. This table has about 490,000 clones, 60% to 85% appearing once. Sequencing input: PBMCs. These TCRs come from a woman in her thirties or forties in good health. Some clones in this sample may be carry-over from other donors' samples.

V is TRBV6-1 and J is TRBJ2-7; unclear D gene. In germline, CDR1 is MNHNS, CDR2 SASEGT. Trimming took 5 bases from V and 4 from J, leaving 9 bases between them. The CDR3 runs 12 residues. In DNA form, the CDR3 reads TGTGCCAGCAGTCCAATCGAATACGAGCAGTACTTC. It codes for CASSPIEYEQYF.

This clone has a handful of counts. At the DNA level, this CDR3 is encoded by other sequences in the same sample as well. This chain joins TRBV5-1 and TRBJ1-1; D unresolved. Trimming stripped 0 bases from V and 4 bases from J, with 1 base between. Per germline, CDR1 SGHRS and CDR2 YFSETQ. This CDR3 is 11 amino acids long. CDR3 loop: CASSLGTEAFF. For the CDR3, the DNA is TGCGCCAGCAGCTTGGGCACTGAAGCTTTCTTT.

For this clone: Just one base apart from a much larger clone, this may be a read error. The chain joins TRBV7-2 to TRBJ1-5; D possibly corresponds to TRBD1 (5 bases). The CDR3 is 13 amino acids. Trimming removed 0 bases from V and 7 bases from J, with 7 bases in between. Per germline, CDR1 SGHTA and CDR2 FQGNSA. CDR3 loop: CASSLAGDQPQHF. CDR3 coding DNA: TGTGCCAGCAGCTTAGCAGGGGACCAGCCCCAGCATTTT.